What follows are 8 T cell receptor beta chains derived from one specimen sequenced in a study of T cells in Graves' hyperthyroidism and ophthalmopathy. Amplified TCR beta CDR3 regions derived from RNA transcripts. RT-PCR in the first round (using the HTBI primer set) targeted the TCR CDR3. TCRdb re-analysed the multiplex PCR reads in MiXCR, keeping a single row per CDR3 protein. The sample consists of about 380,000 distinct CDR3 sequences, approximately 15% of them appearing once. Sequencing was performed on blood. The receptors were sampled from a woman aged 55-69 years with Graves' hyperthyroidism.

This clonotype has ten or more counts. V is TRBV3-1 and J is TRBJ2-7; D is unclear. Trimming removed 0 bases from V and 2 bases from J, with 8 bases in between. The CDR3 spans 14 residues. Looked up from germline, CDR1 is LGHDT and CDR2 is YNNKEL (reference sequence). CDR3 in amino acids: CASSQDLPAYEQYF. The CDR3, as DNA: TGTGCCAGCAGCCAAGATCTCCCCGCCTACGAGCAGTACTTC.

This clonotype was counted ten times or more. This rearrangement joins TRBV2 to TRBJ2-7, with TRBD1 identical over 8 bases. CDR3 length equals 16 residues. The J segment lost 0 bases and the V segment lost 6 bases, leaving 10 bases of the junction unmatched. The germline gives CDR1 SNHLY, CDR2 FYNNEI. CDR3 sequence reads: CASRADRTGSSYEQYF. CDR3 bases: TGTGCCAGCAGAGCTGACCGGACAGGGAGCTCCTACGAGCAGTACTTC.

This clonotype was counted at least ten times. This chain joins TRBV7-3 and TRBJ2-3; 14 bases are a match to TRBD2. Trimming removed 5 bases from V and 4 bases from J; junction bases left unmatched: 2. CDR1 is SGHTA, CDR2 FQGTGA, per germline. The CDR3 sequence is 15 residues long. Written as DNA, the CDR3 is TGTGCCAGCAGCCGGACTAGCGGGAGGTCAGATACGCAGTATTTT. It specifies CASSRTSGRSDTQYF.

This clonotype was seen many times. The chain carries TRBV3-1 and TRBJ2-1; possible D gene TRBD2, 6 bases. The germline V gene encodes CDR1 LGHDT and CDR2 YNNKEL (reference sequence). Deletions cut 4 bases from V and 13 bases from J, with 20 bases between. CDR3 size: 14 residues. The CDR3 DNA reads TGTGCCAGCAGCCCCGACCCGGTTAGCGGAGGACAGTTCTTC. Translating gives CASSPDPVSGGQFF.

This rearrangement joins TRBV20-1 to TRBJ2-7; 15 bases map to TRBD2. Trimming took 6 bases from V and 6 from J; bases not matched to a gene: 3. This CDR3 has 13 residues. CDR1 and CDR2 (germline): DFQATT, SNEGSKA (reference sequence). DNA for the CDR3: TGCAGTGCGTGGACTAGCGGGAGGGCCGAGCAGTACTTC. Translation gives CSAWTSGRAEQYF.

This clonotype was observed at least ten times. One base away lies a much larger clone, so this may be a sequencing read error. CDR3 nucleotides: TGTGCCAGCAGTCGAGGGAGGACTATACTTTACAATGAGCAGTTCTTC. This translates into CASSRGRTILYNEQFF. J is TRBJ2-1 and V is TRBV2; D might be TRBD2 (6 bases). The V end was cut by 5 bases, the J end by 4 bases, with 18 bases between. CDR3 length equals 16 residues. Germline loops: CDR1 SNHLY, CDR2 FYNNEI. The full variable domain, rest sourced from reference TRBV2 and TRBJ2-1, is EPEVTQTPSHQVTQMGQEVILRCVPISNHLYFYWYRQILGQKVEFLVSFYNNEISEKSEIFDDQFSVERPDGSNFTLKIRSTKLEDSAMYFCASSRGRTILYNEQFFGPGTRLTVL.

This clonotype was detected many times. The CDR3 loop reads CASSLRPRAEQYF. The CDR3 bases are TGTGCCAGCAGTTTGAGGCCCCGTGCTGAGCAGTACTTC. V gene TRBV28 combines with J gene TRBJ2-7; D unclear. V was clipped by 3 bases and J by 7 bases, with 13 bases between them. The germline gives CDR1 MDHEN, CDR2 SYDVKM. There are 13 residues in the CDR3. The entire variable domain, with the rest obtained from reference TRBV28 and TRBJ2-7, is as follows: DVKVTQSSRYLVKRTGEKVFLECVQDMDHENMFWYRQDPGLGLRLIYFSYDVKMKEKGDIPEGYSVSREKKERFSLILESASTNQTSMYLCASSLRPRAEQYFGPGTRLTVT.

This clonotype was picked up a small number of times. This chain joins TRBV7-9 and TRBJ1-1; 9 positions match TRBD1. Per the germline V gene, CDR1 is SEHNR and CDR2 is FQNEAQ (reference sequence). Germline trimming cut 4 bases from V and 0 bases from J; bases unmatched to any gene: 3. The CDR3 spans 15 residues. Written as DNA, the CDR3 is TGTGCCAGCAGCTCGACAGGGGGAATGAACACTGAAGCTTTCTTT. It is translated as CASSSTGGMNTEAFF.